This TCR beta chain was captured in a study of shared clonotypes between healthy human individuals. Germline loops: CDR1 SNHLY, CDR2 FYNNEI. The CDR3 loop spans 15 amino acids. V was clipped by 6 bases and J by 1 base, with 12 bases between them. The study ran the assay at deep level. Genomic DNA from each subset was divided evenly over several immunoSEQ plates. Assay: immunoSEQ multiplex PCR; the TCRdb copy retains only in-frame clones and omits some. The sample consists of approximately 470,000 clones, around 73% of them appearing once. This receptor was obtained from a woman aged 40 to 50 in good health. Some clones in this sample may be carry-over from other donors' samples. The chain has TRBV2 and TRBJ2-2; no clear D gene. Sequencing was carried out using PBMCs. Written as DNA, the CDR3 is TGTGCCAGCAGGGACCAGCCCGGGAACACCGGGGAGCTGTTTTTT. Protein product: CASRDQPGNTGELFF.